Reported below is one T cell receptor beta chain. The V gene lost 2 bases and the J gene lost 5 bases, with 13 bases spanning the gap. The CDR3 runs 15 residues. From germline, CDR1 is MNHNS and CDR2 SASEGT. This sample was taken from a study of OX40 agonist ivuxolimab in advanced cancers. Sequencing used immunoSEQ multiplex PCR; TCRdb keeps in-frame clones, though not all of them. The sample includes nearly 80,000 clones, 70% to 90% of them seen just once. The chain couples TRBV6-1 to TRBJ2-1; possible D gene TRBD2, 6 bases. Sequenced here: CD4+ or CD8+ T cells sorted from blood, sampled in a trial of the OX40 agonist ivuxolimab. This receptor was identified in an adult with an advanced solid tumor such as melanoma, head and neck, liver or kidney cancer. CDR3: CASSETAGLNNEQFF. Written as DNA, the CDR3 is TGTGCCAGCAGTGAAACAGCGGGCCTCAACAATGAGCAGTTCTTC.